The rows below give T cell receptor beta chains drawn from one sample of a study of T-cell reconstitution after alpha-beta-depleted transplantation in children. One entry per CDR3 protein, called by TCRdb with MiXCR from the PCR reads. Here the sample spans about 400,000 distinct CDR3 sequences, over 20% being singletons. Here the sequenced sample was PBMCs from the stem cell graft donor, taken from the stem cell graft. The receptors were sampled from a human donor who donated a stem cell graft to a child with acute myeloid leukemia. The conserved cysteine and the conserved F or W are not part of the CDR3 here. D genes are given only for firm matches. Rows may omit the clone size; those that give it use once, few, many or a size class.

few,TRBV12-3/TRBV12-4,TRBJ1-5,TRBD1,ASSYGTGLLQPQH
NA,TRBV24-1,TRBJ2-3,TRBD1,ATQSGQGIDTQY
few,TRBV29-1,TRBJ2-7,TRBD1,SAGQFDYEQY
NA,TRBV11-3,TRBJ1-1,NA,ASSWGTNTEAF
few,TRBV29-1,TRBJ1-1,TRBD1,SVGQAEAF
many,TRBV20-1,TRBJ2-7,TRBD2,SASIGTSGRDEQY
NA,TRBV25-1,TRBJ1-5,NA,ASSDGDGGGNQPQH
few,TRBV6-5,TRBJ1-1,NA,ASNRGVEAF
few,TRBV5-5,TRBJ2-1,NA,ASSLDWGPYNEQF
few,TRBV12-3/TRBV12-4,TRBJ2-5,NA,ASRPGTNQETQY
few,TRBV9,TRBJ2-1,NA,ASSVAPRAYNEQF
few,TRBV20-1,TRBJ2-3,TRBD2,SASGTSGASTDTQY
few,TRBV5-1,TRBJ2-3,TRBD1,ASSPGQDTDTQY
NA,TRBV20-1,TRBJ2-1,TRBD2,SASEETSGIEF
NA,TRBV4-1,TRBJ2-3,TRBD2,ASSQGPGGRRRITDTQY
many,TRBV20-1,TRBJ2-7,NA,SARDGGTYEQY
few,TRBV25-1,TRBJ2-3,TRBD2,ASSEYEGGSDTQY
NA,TRBV28,TRBJ2-2,NA,ASSSWGRNTGELF
few,TRBV5-1,TRBJ1-1,NA,ASSFGRSTEAF
NA,TRBV2,TRBJ2-2,NA,ASIVPDTGELF
few,TRBV4-3,TRBJ2-3,NA,ASSQEGSLSTDTQY
few,TRBV28,TRBJ2-2,NA,ASSLGGRAGELF